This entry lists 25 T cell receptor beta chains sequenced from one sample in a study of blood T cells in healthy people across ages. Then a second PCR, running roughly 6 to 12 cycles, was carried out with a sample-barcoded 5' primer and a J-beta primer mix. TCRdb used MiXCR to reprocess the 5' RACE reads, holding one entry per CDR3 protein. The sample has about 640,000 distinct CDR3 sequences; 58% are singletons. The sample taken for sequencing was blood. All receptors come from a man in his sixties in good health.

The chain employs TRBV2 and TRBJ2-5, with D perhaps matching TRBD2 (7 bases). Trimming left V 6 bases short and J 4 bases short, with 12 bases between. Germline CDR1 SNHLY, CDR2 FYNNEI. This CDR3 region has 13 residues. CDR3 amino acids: CASRKGGRETQYF. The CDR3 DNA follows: TGTGCCAGCAGGAAGGGGGGGAGAGAGACCCAGTACTTC.

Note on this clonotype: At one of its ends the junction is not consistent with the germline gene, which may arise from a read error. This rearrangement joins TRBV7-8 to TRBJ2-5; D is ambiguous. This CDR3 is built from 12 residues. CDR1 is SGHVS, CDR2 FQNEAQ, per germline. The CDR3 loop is CASILVDETQYF. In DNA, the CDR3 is TGTGCCAGCATCTTAGTTGACGAGACCCAGTACTTC.

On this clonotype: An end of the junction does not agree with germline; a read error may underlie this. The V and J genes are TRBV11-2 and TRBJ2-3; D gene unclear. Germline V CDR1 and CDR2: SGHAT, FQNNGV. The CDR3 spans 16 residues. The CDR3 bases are TGTGCCAGCGGCTTAGTCGTCAGTCCAAGCACAGATACGCAGTATTTT. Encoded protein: CASGLVVSPSTDTQYF.

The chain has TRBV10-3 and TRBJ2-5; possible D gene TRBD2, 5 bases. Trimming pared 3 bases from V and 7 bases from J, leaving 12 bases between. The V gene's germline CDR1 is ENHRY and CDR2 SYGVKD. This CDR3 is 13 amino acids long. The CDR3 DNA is TGTGCCATCAGTGAAGAAGGACTGGGGACCCAGTACTTC. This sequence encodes CAISEEGLGTQYF.

The CDR3 is CASRTDTTQYF. The CDR3 DNA follows: TGTGCCAGCAGGACGGACACTACGCAGTATTTT. V and J are TRBV2 and TRBJ2-3; tentative D call: TRBD1 (5 bases). The CDR3 is 11 amino acids. V lost 6 bases and J lost 8, with 9 bases in between. The germline V gene encodes CDR1 SNHLY and CDR2 FYNNEI.

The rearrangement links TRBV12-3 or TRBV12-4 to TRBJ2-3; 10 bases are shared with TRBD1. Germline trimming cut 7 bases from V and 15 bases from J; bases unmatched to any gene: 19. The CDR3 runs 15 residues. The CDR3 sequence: CASKWTGGRADVEYF. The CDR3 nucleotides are TGTGCCAGCAAATGGACAGGGGGGAGAGCAGATGTGGAATATTTT.

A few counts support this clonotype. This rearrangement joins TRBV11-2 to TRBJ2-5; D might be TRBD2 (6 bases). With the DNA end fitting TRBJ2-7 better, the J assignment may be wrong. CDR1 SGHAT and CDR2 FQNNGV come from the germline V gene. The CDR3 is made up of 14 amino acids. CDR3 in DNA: TGTGCCAGCAGCTTAGTCCGGGGGAACTACGAGCAGTACTTC. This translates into CASSLVRGNYEQYF.

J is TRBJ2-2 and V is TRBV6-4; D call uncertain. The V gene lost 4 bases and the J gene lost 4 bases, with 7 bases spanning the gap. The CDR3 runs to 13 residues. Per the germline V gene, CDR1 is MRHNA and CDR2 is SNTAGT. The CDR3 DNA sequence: TGTGCCAGCAGTGGGAAGGGCACCGGGGAGCTGTTTTTT. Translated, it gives CASSGKGTGELFF.

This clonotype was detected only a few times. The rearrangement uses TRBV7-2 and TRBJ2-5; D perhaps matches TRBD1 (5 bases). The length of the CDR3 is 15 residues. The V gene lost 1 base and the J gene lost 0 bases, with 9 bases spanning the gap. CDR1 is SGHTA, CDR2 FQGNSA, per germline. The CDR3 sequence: CASSLGGDYQETQYF. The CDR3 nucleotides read TGTGCCAGCAGCTTAGGGGGCGACTACCAAGAGACCCAGTACTTC.

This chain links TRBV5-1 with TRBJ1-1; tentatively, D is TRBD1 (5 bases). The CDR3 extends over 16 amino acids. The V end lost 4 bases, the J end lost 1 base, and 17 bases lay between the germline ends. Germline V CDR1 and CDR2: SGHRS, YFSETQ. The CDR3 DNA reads TGCGCCAGCAGCCCCGCGGCAGGGCCCCAGAACACTGAAGCTTTCTTT. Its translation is CASSPAAGPQNTEAFF.

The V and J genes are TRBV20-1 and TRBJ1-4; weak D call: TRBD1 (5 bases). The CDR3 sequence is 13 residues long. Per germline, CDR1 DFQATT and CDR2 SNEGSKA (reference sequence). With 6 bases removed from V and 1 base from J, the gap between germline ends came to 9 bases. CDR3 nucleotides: TGCAGTGCACGGACACAAACTAATGAAAAACTGTTTTTT. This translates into CSARTQTNEKLFF.

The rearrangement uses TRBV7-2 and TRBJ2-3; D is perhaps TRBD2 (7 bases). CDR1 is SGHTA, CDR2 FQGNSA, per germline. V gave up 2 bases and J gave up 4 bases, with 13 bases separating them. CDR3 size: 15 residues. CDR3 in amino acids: CASSLIGGGSDTQYF. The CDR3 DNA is TGTGCCAGCAGCTTAATTGGGGGGGGCTCAGATACGCAGTATTTT.

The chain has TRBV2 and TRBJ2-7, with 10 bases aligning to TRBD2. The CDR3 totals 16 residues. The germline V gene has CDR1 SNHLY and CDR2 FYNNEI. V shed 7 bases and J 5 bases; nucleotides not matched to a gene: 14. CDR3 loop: CASTAPVAGGSDEQYF. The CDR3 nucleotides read TGTGCCAGCACCGCTCCGGTAGCGGGGGGTTCAGACGAGCAGTACTTC.

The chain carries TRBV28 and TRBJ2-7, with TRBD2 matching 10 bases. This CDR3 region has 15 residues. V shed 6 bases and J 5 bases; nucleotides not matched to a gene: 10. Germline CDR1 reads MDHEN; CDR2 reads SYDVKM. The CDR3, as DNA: TGTGCCAGCAGCCTCCTACCGGGACTAGCGAACGAGCAGTACTTC. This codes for CASSLLPGLANEQYF.

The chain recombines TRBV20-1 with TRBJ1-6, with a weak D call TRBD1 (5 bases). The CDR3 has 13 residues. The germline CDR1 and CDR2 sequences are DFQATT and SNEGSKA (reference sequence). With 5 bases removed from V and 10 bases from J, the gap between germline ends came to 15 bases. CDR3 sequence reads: CSARARDGSPLHF. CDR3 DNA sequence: TGCAGTGCTCGGGCCAGGGATGGCTCACCCCTCCACTTT.

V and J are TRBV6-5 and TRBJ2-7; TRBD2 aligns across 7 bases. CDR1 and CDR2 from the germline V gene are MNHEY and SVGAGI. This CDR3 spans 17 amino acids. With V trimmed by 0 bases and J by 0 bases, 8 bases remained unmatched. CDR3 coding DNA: TGTGCCAGCAGTTACTCGAGTGTGGCTAGCGGCTCCTACGAGCAGTACTTC. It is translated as CASSYSSVASGSYEQYF.

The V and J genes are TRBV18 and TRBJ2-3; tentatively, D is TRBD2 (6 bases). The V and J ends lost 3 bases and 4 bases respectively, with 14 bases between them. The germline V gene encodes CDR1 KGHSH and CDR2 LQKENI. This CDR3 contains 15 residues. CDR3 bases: TGTGCCAGCTCACCCAGTGCGGGGTGGGCAGATACGCAGTATTTT. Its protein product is CASSPSAGWADTQYF.

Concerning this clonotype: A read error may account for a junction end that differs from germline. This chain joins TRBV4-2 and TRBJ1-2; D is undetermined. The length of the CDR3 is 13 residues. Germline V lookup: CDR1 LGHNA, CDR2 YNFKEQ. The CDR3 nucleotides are TGTGCCAGCAGCCAAGTGGGTAACCATGGCTACACCTTC. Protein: CASSQVGNHGYTF.

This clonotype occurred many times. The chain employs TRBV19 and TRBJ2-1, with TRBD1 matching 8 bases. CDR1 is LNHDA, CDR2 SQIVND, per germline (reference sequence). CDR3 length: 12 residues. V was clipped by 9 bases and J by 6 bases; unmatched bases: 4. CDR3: CASHGQGNEQFF. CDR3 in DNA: TGTGCCAGCCACGGACAGGGCAATGAGCAGTTCTTC.

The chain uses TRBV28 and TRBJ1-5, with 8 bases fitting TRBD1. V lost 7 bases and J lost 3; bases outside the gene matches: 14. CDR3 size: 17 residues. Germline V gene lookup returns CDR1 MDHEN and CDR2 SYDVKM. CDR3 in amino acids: CASKGQGALGFNQPQHF. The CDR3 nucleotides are TGTGCCAGCAAAGGGCAGGGGGCCCTGGGGTTCAATCAGCCCCAGCATTTT.

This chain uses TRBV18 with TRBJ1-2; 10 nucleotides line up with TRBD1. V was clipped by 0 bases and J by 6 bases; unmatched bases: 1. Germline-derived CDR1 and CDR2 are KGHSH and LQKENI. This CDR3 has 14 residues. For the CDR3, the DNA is TGTGCCAGCTCACCACCGGGGACAGGGGATGGCTACACCTTC. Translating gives CASSPPGTGDGYTF.

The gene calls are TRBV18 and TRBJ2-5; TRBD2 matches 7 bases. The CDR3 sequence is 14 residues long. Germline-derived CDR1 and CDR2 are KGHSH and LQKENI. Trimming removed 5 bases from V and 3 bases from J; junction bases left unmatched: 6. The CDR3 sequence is CASSVASGEETQYF. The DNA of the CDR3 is TGTGCCAGCTCAGTGGCTAGCGGCGAAGAGACCCAGTACTTC.

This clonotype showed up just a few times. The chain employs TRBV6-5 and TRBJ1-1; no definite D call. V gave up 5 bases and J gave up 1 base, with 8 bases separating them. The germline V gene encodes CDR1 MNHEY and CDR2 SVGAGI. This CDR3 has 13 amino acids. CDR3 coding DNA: TGTGCCAGCAGTGTCAGTAGGAACACTGAAGCTTTCTTT. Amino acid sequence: CASSVSRNTEAFF.

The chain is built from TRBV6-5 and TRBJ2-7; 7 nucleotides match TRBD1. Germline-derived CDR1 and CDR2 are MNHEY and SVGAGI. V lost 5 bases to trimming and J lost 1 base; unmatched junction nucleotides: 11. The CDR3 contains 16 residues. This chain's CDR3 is CASSTSRDSVSYEQYF. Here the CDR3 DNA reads TGTGCCAGCAGTACCAGTCGGGACAGCGTTTCCTACGAGCAGTACTTC.

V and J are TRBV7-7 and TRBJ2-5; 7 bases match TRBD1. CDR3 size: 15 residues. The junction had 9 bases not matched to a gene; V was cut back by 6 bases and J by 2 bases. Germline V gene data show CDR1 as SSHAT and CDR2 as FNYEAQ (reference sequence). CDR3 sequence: CASSSSPGQQETQYF. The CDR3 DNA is TGTGCCAGCAGTTCGAGTCCGGGACAGCAAGAGACCCAGTACTTC.